This T cell receptor (beta chain) derives from a study of identifying expanded T cells in peripheral blood. Trimming shortened V by 1 base and J by 2 bases, and 12 bases separated the two germline ends. CDR3 length: 15 residues. Per the germline V gene, CDR1 is SGHTA and CDR2 is FQGNSA. Method: immunoSEQ multiplex PCR; TCRdb's copy keeps in-frame clones and lacks some. The table includes 95,000 to 100,000 clones, about 83% detected once. Input material: blood. The sequence was obtained from a person aged 18 to 75 in good health. The chain uses TRBV7-2 and TRBJ2-7, with D perhaps assigned TRBD1 or TRBD2 (6 bases each). The CDR3 DNA follows: TGTGCCAGCAGCTTAGTCGGGGGCTACCCCTACGAGCAGTACTTC. It yields the protein CASSLVGGYPYEQYF.